This T cell receptor beta chain is from a study of blood T cell repertoires in COVID-19. At the level of the study: The United States, Italy and Spain were the sources of the acute and convalescent COVID-19 samples.

As originally analysed: Amplified reference gene primers provided the basis for estimating nucleated cell counts. Some clones are missing from TCRdb's copy, which holds only in-frame ones; the method was immunoSEQ multiplex PCR. V, J and clone size were drawn from that table, and D and trimming were deduced from the DNA. The table includes nearly 110,000 clones, 88% detected once. V lost 5 bases and J lost 3; bases outside the gene matches: 11. CDR1 and CDR2 from the germline V gene are GTSNPN and SVGIG (reference sequence). This CDR3 is 15 amino acids long. The sequence was collected from a man between 45 and 60 years old with active or convalescent COVID-19. The J gene is TRBJ1-1, the V gene TRBV30; 8 bases align to TRBD1. What was sequenced was peripheral blood. CDR3 coding DNA: TGTGCCTGGGACCCCGGACAGGGTCTAGACACTGAAGCTTTCTTT. Translating gives CAWDPGQGLDTEAFF.